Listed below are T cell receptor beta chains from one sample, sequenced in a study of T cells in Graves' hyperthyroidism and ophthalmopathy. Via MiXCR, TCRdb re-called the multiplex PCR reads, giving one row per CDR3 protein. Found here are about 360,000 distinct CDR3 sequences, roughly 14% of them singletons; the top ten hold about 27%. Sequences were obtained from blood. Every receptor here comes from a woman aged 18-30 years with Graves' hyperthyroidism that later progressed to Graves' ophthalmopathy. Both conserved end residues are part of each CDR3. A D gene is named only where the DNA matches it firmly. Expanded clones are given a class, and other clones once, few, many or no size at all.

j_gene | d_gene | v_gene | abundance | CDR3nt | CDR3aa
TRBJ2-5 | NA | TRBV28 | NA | TGTGCCAGCAGCGTGACAGCCAGAGGAAGGGAGACCCAGTACTTC | CASSVTARGRETQYF
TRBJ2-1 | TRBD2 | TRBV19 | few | TGTGCCAGTAACCCAGGAGCGGGGTCCTCTTACAATGAGCAGTTCTTC | CASNPGAGSSYNEQFF
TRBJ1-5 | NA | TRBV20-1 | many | TGCAGTGTATCACCGGGTTCCAATCAGCCCCAGCATTTT | CSVSPGSNQPQHF
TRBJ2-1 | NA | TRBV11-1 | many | TGTGCCAGCAGCTTCTCACCCGTGGGATACAATGAGCAGTTCTTC | CASSFSPVGYNEQFF
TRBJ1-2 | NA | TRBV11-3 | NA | TGTGCCAGCAGTTTGGCAAGGGTGAGCTATGGCTACACCTTC | CASSLARVSYGYTF
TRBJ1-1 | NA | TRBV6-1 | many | TGTGCCAGCAGTGAAGGACTAACCTTAAGGAACACTGAAGCTTTCTTT | CASSEGLTLRNTEAFF
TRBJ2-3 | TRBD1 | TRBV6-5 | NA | TGTGCCAGCAGTTACTCAGCGCCGGGACAGCCTAGCACAGATACGCAGTATTTT | CASSYSAPGQPSTDTQYF
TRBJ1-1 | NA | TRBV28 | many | TGTGCCAGCAGTTCCTCAGGGGAAGTGAACACTGAAGCTTTCTTT | CASSSSGEVNTEAFF
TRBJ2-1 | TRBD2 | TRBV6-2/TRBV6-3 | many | TGTGCCAGCAGTCACTTGTTAGCGGGAGGTTTCCAATTATCGAAATACAATGAGCAGTTCTTC | CASSHLLAGGFQLSKYNEQFF
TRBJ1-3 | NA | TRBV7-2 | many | TGTGCCAGCAGCTCCTTCTCTGGAAACACCATATATTTT | CASSSFSGNTIYF
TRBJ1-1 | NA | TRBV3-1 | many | TGTGCCAGCAGCCAAGATCATGCGAACACTGAAGCTTTCTTT | CASSQDHANTEAFF
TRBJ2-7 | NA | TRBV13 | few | TGTGCCAGCAGCTTAGACGGGAGACAGACCTACGAGCAGTACTTC | CASSLDGRQTYEQYF
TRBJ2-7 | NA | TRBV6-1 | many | TGTGCCAGCGGGGGGATGACAGGGTGGCACGAGCAGTACTTC | CASGGMTGWHEQYF
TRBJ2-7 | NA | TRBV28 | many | TGTGCCAGCAGTTCCGCCGGGACACCGACGTACGAGCAGTACTTC | CASSSAGTPTYEQYF
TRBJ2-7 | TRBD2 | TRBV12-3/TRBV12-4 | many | TGTGCCAGCAGCCTGACTAGCGGACTCTACGAGCAGTACTTC | CASSLTSGLYEQYF
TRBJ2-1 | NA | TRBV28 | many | TGTGCCAGCAGAGGCCGTATCTACAATGAGCAGTTCTTC | CASRGRIYNEQFF